The TCR beta chain under discussion was sequenced for a study of blood T cell repertoires in COVID-19. Study background: Some COVID-19 samples were acute and others convalescent; all came from the United States, Italy and Spain. From T cells, B-cell-depleted T cells, or PBMCs came the material, which was cDNA or gDNA.

In the study's own analysis: Reference gene primer amplification yielded estimated nucleated cell counts. Using immunoSEQ multiplex PCR, the repertoire was profiled, and TCRdb retains in-frame clones only, with some absent. V, J and clone size derive from that table, while D and trimming were established from the DNA sequence. The table lists about 50,000 clones, about 83% of them singletons, with less than 7% in the top ten. The source of this sequence is a woman older than 75 with acute or convalescent COVID-19. The specimen was peripheral blood.

As DNA, the CDR3 is TGTGATCGGGGGAATGAGCAGTTCTTC. It is translated as CDRGNEQFF. The chain carries TRBV7-6 and TRBJ2-1, with TRBD2 as a possible D gene (6 bases). Per the germline V gene, CDR1 is SGHVS and CDR2 is FNYEAQ. The length of the CDR3 is 9 residues.